The present TCR beta chain was sequenced within a study of cytomegalovirus exposure and HLA in healthy donors. Study background: Later, an analysis reported that the roughly 120 validation repertoires had used the same platform as the roughly 660 first-cohort repertoires. Notes on the study in general: Cytomegalovirus association was listed for 164 TCR beta chains. For most TCR sequences rarity was the rule, although some public TCRs occurred in many donors.

Profiling relied on immunoSEQ multiplex PCR, and the TCRdb table lists in-frame clones only, not all of them. The table has tens of thousands of clones, 80% to 95% seen once. Germline CDR1 and CDR2: SGHTA and FQGNSA. V dropped 6 bases and J dropped 4 bases, with 18 bases sitting between them. The CDR3 has 15 residues. Concerning this clone itself: The antigen remains undetermined.

The TCR was taken from a woman under 40 in good health and CMV-seronegative. Material for sequencing was PBMCs. The chain has TRBV7-2 and TRBJ2-5, with D possibly TRBD1 on 6 matching bases. The CDR3 is CASRAGQGLLETQYF. CDR3 bases: TGTGCCAGCAGGGCCGGTCAGGGGTTATTAGAGACCCAGTACTTC.